Each of the 4 T cell receptor beta chains below was sequenced from the same sample in a study of shared clonotypes between healthy human individuals. Generated by immunoSEQ multiplex PCR, the TCRdb table keeps only in-frame clones and is missing some. The sample has some 79,000 clones; about 61% are singletons. Specimen: memory CD8+ T cells sorted from blood. Subset indicated: CD45RO+ cells pooled with CCR7-negative TemRA cells. The receptor source for this set is a man aged 25-45 years in good health.

The chain joins TRBV13 to TRBJ2-2, with no clear D. The CDR3 spans 13 residues. V dropped 4 bases and J dropped 8 bases, with 11 bases sitting between them. Germline assignment: CDR1 PRHDT and CDR2 FYEKMQ (reference sequence). The CDR3 protein is CASSSTGLGELFF. CDR3 sequence (DNA): TGTGCCAGCAGCTCTACGGGTTTGGGGGAGCTGTTTTTT.

The chain is built from TRBV6-5 and TRBJ1-2, with D possibly matching TRBD1 (5 bases). Trimming took off 3 bases at V and 4 bases at J, with 18 bases between the two ends. This CDR3 is built from 16 residues. Per the germline V gene, CDR1 is MNHEY and CDR2 is SVGAGI. CDR3 region: CASSYGQNPGFYGYTF. CDR3 DNA: TGTGCCAGCAGTTATGGACAAAACCCTGGGTTCTATGGCTACACCTTC.

This clone was detected many times. The gene calls are TRBV28 and TRBJ2-7; D is unresolved. The CDR3 is 12 residues long. Per the germline V gene, CDR1 is MDHEN and CDR2 is SYDVKM. V lost 5 bases and J 0 bases, leaving 5 bases between the germline ends. The CDR3 here is CASSTSSYEQYF. The CDR3 DNA reads TGTGCCAGCAGTACAAGCTCCTACGAGCAGTACTTC.

V usage is TRBV5-1 and J usage is TRBJ2-7, with D possibly being TRBD1 (5 bases). V was cut by 0 bases and J by 0 bases, with 10 bases left in between. Germline assignment: CDR1 SGHRS and CDR2 YFSETQ. The CDR3 is made up of 15 amino acids. The CDR3 sequence: CASSLAAGISYEQYF. Here the CDR3 DNA reads TGCGCCAGCAGCTTGGCGGCAGGGATCTCCTACGAGCAGTACTTC.